What follows are 31 T cell receptor beta chains derived from one specimen sequenced in a study of T-cell memory formation after mild COVID-19. TCRdb itself ran the 5' RACE reads through MiXCR, one entry per CDR3 protein. The sample includes 470,000 or so distinct CDR3 sequences, roughly 18% seen only once; the top ten take roughly a fifth. The specimen sequenced was PBMCs or a T cell subset sorted from them (not recorded which). Every receptor here comes from a man aged 18 to 30 who had mild COVID-19 (a few samples of this study predate the infection). Cell type and time point are not known.

This sequence joins TRBV11-3 and TRBJ2-1, with D unresolved. This CDR3 comprises 15 residues. Trimming took off 3 bases at V and 2 bases at J, with 11 bases between the two ends. Per germline, CDR1 SGHNT and CDR2 YENEEA. CDR3: CASSLADGAYNEQFF. The CDR3 DNA sequence: TGTGCCAGCAGCTTGGCGGACGGAGCCTACAATGAGCAGTTCTTC.

This clonotype was seen a handful of times. The genes are TRBV29-1 and TRBJ2-7, with D possibly being TRBD1 or TRBD2 (5 bases each). Germline CDR1 reads SQVTM; CDR2 reads ANQGSEA. This CDR3 contains 13 residues. Trimming took off 0 bases at V and 3 bases at J, with 9 bases between the two ends. The CDR3 region has the DNA TGCAGCGTTGAAGATAAGGGGAGCTACGAGCAGTACTTC. This encodes CSVEDKGSYEQYF.

This clonotype was counted between two and nine times. The chain employs TRBV12-3 or TRBV12-4 and TRBJ1-1; maybe TRBD1 (6 bases). This CDR3 spans 13 amino acids. Trimming pared 8 bases from V and 3 bases from J, leaving 13 bases between. The CDR3 bases are TGTGCCAGCGGAAAGGGGGGAGACACTGAAGCTTTCTTT. This codes for CASGKGGDTEAFF.

This clonotype was detected a few times. The J gene is TRBJ1-1, the V gene TRBV7-6; D is unresolved. This CDR3 is 13 amino acids long. Germline V gene data show CDR1 as SGHVS and CDR2 as FNYEAQ. Trimming shortened V by 0 bases and J by 3 bases, and 5 bases separated the two germline ends. CDR3 DNA: TGTGCCAGCAGCTTAGCCCAGGACACTGAAGCTTTCTTT. As protein: CASSLAQDTEAFF. The complete variable domain, with remaining parts taken from reference TRBV7-6 and TRBJ1-1, reads GAGVSQSPRYKVTKRGQDVALRCDPISGHVSLYWYRQALGQGPEFLTYFNYEAQQDKSGLPNDRFSAERPEGSISTLTIQRTEQRDSAMYRCASSLAQDTEAFFGQGTRLTVV.

V and J are TRBV6-6 and TRBJ2-3, with 14 bases matching TRBD2. The CDR3 totals 17 residues. Germline lookup yields CDR1 MNHNY and CDR2 SVGAGI (reference sequence). The V segment lost 5 bases and the J segment 2 bases; nucleotides outside the gene matches: 6. Here the CDR3 reads CASSQGTSGGLTDTQYF. The DNA for the CDR3 is TGTGCCAGCAGTCAAGGGACTAGCGGGGGACTCACAGATACGCAGTATTTT.

This clonotype has only a few counts. The chain recombines TRBV2 with TRBJ1-6, with 7 bases that match TRBD1. The V gene's germline CDR1 is SNHLY and CDR2 FYNNEI. With V trimmed by 5 bases and J by 10 bases, 5 bases remained unmatched. The CDR3 sequence is 13 residues long. The CDR3 DNA is TGTGCCAGCAGTAGACAGGGCGACTCACCCCTCCACTTT. Protein sequence: CASSRQGDSPLHF.

The rearrangement joins TRBV5-1 to TRBJ2-3; 7 bases align to TRBD2. Germline CDR1 reads SGHRS; CDR2 reads YFSETQ. Unmatched junction bases numbered 9, after V lost 0 bases and J lost 5 bases. The length of the CDR3 is 16 residues. The CDR3 sequence is CASSLVPAGKGDTQYF. Written as DNA, the CDR3 is TGCGCCAGCAGCTTGGTACCAGCGGGGAAGGGAGATACGCAGTATTTT.

A few counts support this clonotype. The genes are TRBV4-3 and TRBJ2-3; D gene unclear. V was clipped by 0 bases and J by 1 base, with 11 bases between them. Germline lookup yields CDR1 LGHNA and CDR2 YSLEER. This CDR3 has 16 amino acids. This CDR3 is CASSQDGRRGTDTQYF. Here the CDR3 DNA reads TGCGCCAGCAGCCAAGACGGTCGTAGAGGCACAGATACGCAGTATTTT.

This clonotype was seen more than once but under ten times. The V and J genes are TRBV5-1 and TRBJ2-3, with D perhaps TRBD1 or TRBD2 (7 bases each). The germline CDR1 and CDR2 sequences are SGHRS and YFSETQ. Trimming pared 2 bases from V and 6 bases from J, leaving 10 bases between. The length of the CDR3 is 13 residues. CDR3 nucleotide sequence: TGCGCCAGCAGCTTCCAGGGGGGGGATACGCAGTATTTT. This encodes CASSFQGGDTQYF.

The chain uses TRBV5-1 and TRBJ1-6; 8 bases match TRBD1. Germline V gene sequence: CDR1 SGHRS, CDR2 YFSETQ. The V segment lost 6 bases and the J segment 10 bases; nucleotides outside the gene matches: 18. The CDR3 length is 17 residues. In nucleotides, the CDR3 is TGCGCCAGCACCCCCGGGCCAGGGGGCGAGTTTGGGTCACCCCTCCACTTT. Protein sequence: CASTPGPGGEFGSPLHF.

This clonotype appeared a few times. The V gene is TRBV10-3, the J gene TRBJ2-1, with TRBD2 matching 11 bases. Trimming cost V 0 bases and J 7 bases; bases outside gene matches: 2. This CDR3 spans 15 amino acids. Germline CDR1 is ENHRY and CDR2 is SYGVKD. In DNA, the CDR3 is TGTGCCATCAGTGAGTCGTTAGCGGGGGGGAATGAGCAGTTCTTC. Amino acids: CAISESLAGGNEQFF.

CDR3 sequence reads: CASSSSLAGWLEQYV. The CDR3 DNA follows: TGTGCCAGCAGCTCATCTCTAGCGGGGTGGCTTGAGCAGTACGTC. The V call is TRBV7-9, the J call TRBJ2-7; 9 bases map to TRBD2. Per germline, CDR1 SEHNR and CDR2 FQNEAQ (reference sequence). The CDR3 has 15 residues. V shed 4 bases and J 7 bases; nucleotides not matched to a gene: 11.

The rearrangement joins TRBV19 to TRBJ1-2, with D maybe TRBD1 (5 bases). The V end lost 11 bases, the J end lost 4 bases, and 14 bases lay between the germline ends. Germline lookup yields CDR1 LNHDA and CDR2 SQIVND (reference sequence). This CDR3 contains 12 residues. CDR3 region: CASTEMGYGYTF. In DNA form, the CDR3 reads TGTGCCTCGACAGAGATGGGCTATGGCTACACCTTC.

The V call is TRBV19, the J call TRBJ1-2; 8 bases map to TRBD1. CDR1 is LNHDA and CDR2 is SQIVND in the germline V gene (reference sequence). This CDR3 has 16 residues. V lost 6 bases, J lost 7 bases, and 16 bases stayed unmatched. Here the CDR3 reads CASSLQAAQGAGGYTF. The CDR3 DNA is TGTGCCAGTAGCCTGCAAGCGGCCCAGGGGGCTGGTGGCTACACCTTC.

The V call is TRBV12-5, the J call TRBJ1-1; 8 bases align to TRBD1. This CDR3 spans 15 amino acids. The V gene end was trimmed by 2 bases and the J gene end by 5 bases; junction bases not matched to a gene: 7. CDR1 is LGHNT, CDR2 FRNRAP, per germline. CDR3 nucleotide sequence: TGTGCTAGTGGTTTGAAACAGGGGGTTGAAACTGAAGCTTTCTTT. This translates into CASGLKQGVETEAFF. The complete variable domain, with remaining parts taken from reference TRBV12-5 and TRBJ1-1, reads DARVTQTPRHKVTEMGQEVTMRCQPILGHNTVFWYRQTMMQGLELLAYFRNRAPLDDSGMPKDRFSAEMPDATLATLKIQPSEPRDSAVYFCASGLKQGVETEAFFGQGTRLTVV.

The chain has TRBV7-6 and TRBJ2-3; D is unresolved. Germline loops: CDR1 SGHVS, CDR2 FNYEAQ. Between the trimmed V and J ends, which lost 2 bases and 6 bases, there was a span of 12 bases. The CDR3 runs 14 residues. CDR3 DNA: TGTGCCAGCAGCTTACCCTCCAGTGGGGATACGCAGTATTTT. Protein sequence: CASSLPSSGDTQYF.

This clonotype was seen a handful of times. The chain joins TRBV5-6 to TRBJ2-3, with 10 bases aligning to TRBD2. The CDR3 is 15 amino acids. CDR1 SGHDT and CDR2 YYEEEE come from the germline V gene. With V trimmed by 2 bases and J by 6 bases, 6 bases remained unmatched. The CDR3 DNA reads TGTGCCAGCAGCTTAAGAACTAGCGGGGCGGATACGCAGTATTTT. It encodes CASSLRTSGADTQYF.

This clonotype was seen a few times. The V gene is TRBV10-1, the J gene TRBJ2-3, with D hard to call. CDR1 is WNHNN and CDR2 is SYGVQD in the germline V gene (reference sequence). V lost 6 bases and J 9 bases, leaving 13 bases between the germline ends. The CDR3 sequence is 12 residues long. DNA for the CDR3: TGCGCCAGCAGCAGCGACAAGGAGACGCAGTATTTT. This translates into CASSSDKETQYF.

There are many counts of this clonotype. One end of the junction does not line up with germline, which may come from a read error. This sequence joins TRBV11-2 and TRBJ2-3, with D uncertain. The CDR3 has 12 residues. Germline CDR1 and CDR2: SGHAT and FQNNGV. CDR3: CASSLDFSTQYF. The DNA for the CDR3 is TGTGCCAGCAGCCTAGACTTCAGTACGCAGTATTTT. The full variable domain, with the rest looked up from reference TRBV11-2 and TRBJ2-3, is EAGVAQSPRYKIIEKRQSVAFWCNPISGHATLYWYQQILGQGPKLLIQFQNNGVVDDSQLPKDRFSAERLKGVDSTLKIQPAKLEDSAVYLCASSLDFSTQYFGPGTRLTVL.

This clonotype was detected only a few times. The V and J genes are TRBV11-2 and TRBJ1-6; D uncertain. The V end lost 6 bases, the J end lost 5 bases, and 11 bases lay between the germline ends. The CDR3 length is 14 residues. Germline CDR1 reads SGHAT; CDR2 reads FQNNGV. The CDR3 loop reads CASRSTAHNSPLHF. The CDR3 coding sequence is TGTGCCAGCAGGTCAACTGCTCATAATTCACCCCTCCACTTT.

V and J are TRBV6-5 and TRBJ2-3, with 9 positions matching TRBD2. V lost 2 bases to trimming and J lost 2 bases; unmatched junction nucleotides: 2. Germline V gives CDR1 MNHEY, CDR2 SVGAGI. The CDR3 sequence is 15 residues long. For the CDR3, the DNA is TGTGCCAGCAGTTACGCTAGCGGGGACACAGATACGCAGTATTTT. This codes for CASSYASGDTDTQYF.

This clonotype was picked up a small number of times. The chain combines TRBV25-1 with TRBJ1-2, with TRBD1 matching 8 bases. CDR3 length: 14 amino acids. In germline, CDR1 is MGHDK, CDR2 SYGVNS. Germline trimming cut 2 bases from V and 6 bases from J; bases unmatched to any gene: 5. This CDR3 is CASSERDRLHGYTF. In DNA form, the CDR3 reads TGTGCCAGCAGTGAAAGGGACAGGCTTCATGGCTACACCTTC.

There are a few counts of this clonotype. The chain joins TRBV18 to TRBJ2-7; 9 bases agree with TRBD1. Germline trimming cut 3 bases from V and 5 bases from J; bases unmatched to any gene: 5. Germline V gene lookup returns CDR1 KGHSH and CDR2 LQKENI. The CDR3 contains 14 residues. CDR3 in amino acids: CASSPGTGRDEQYV. The CDR3 region has the DNA TGTGCCAGCTCACCTGGGACAGGGAGGGACGAGCAGTACGTC.

This clonotype turned up a few times. The V call is TRBV28, the J call TRBJ2-2; 7 positions match TRBD2. V lost 4 bases, J lost 4 bases, and 6 bases stayed unmatched. The CDR3 runs to 15 residues. Germline loops: CDR1 MDHEN, CDR2 SYDVKM. This CDR3 is CASSSAGVGTGELFF. The DNA for the CDR3 is TGTGCCAGCAGTTCCGCGGGAGTAGGCACCGGGGAGCTGTTTTTT. Combining the CDR3 with reference TRBV28 and TRBJ2-2 gives the whole variable domain DVKVTQSSRYLVKRTGEKVFLECVQDMDHENMFWYRQDPGLGLRLIYFSYDVKMKEKGDIPEGYSVSREKKERFSLILESASTNQTSMYLCASSSAGVGTGELFFGEGSRLTVL.

Concerning this clonotype itself: One end of the junction is discordant with germline, which a read error may explain. This sequence joins TRBV7-7 and TRBJ2-1, with D hard to call. Germline V gene data show CDR1 as SSHAT and CDR2 as FNYEAQ (reference sequence). CDR3 length: 13 amino acids. The CDR3 DNA follows: TGTGCTAGCAGCTCCCGAGCCCTCGGGGAGCAGTTCTTC. The encoded protein is CASSSRALGEQFF.

This clonotype was observed a handful of times. This chain joins TRBV5-1 and TRBJ2-1; tentative D call: TRBD2 (6 bases). The CDR3 is 14 amino acids. With 5 bases removed from V and 4 bases from J, the gap between germline ends came to 13 bases. The germline CDR1 and CDR2 sequences are SGHRS and YFSETQ. The CDR3 loop reads CASRPGLQYNEQFF. As DNA, the CDR3 is TGCGCCAGCAGACCGGGACTTCAATACAATGAGCAGTTCTTC. Full variable domain (remainder filled in from reference TRBV5-1 and TRBJ2-1): KAGVTQTPRYLIKTRGQQVTLSCSPISGHRSVSWYQQTPGQGLQFLFEYFSETQRNKGNFPGRFSGRQFSNSRSEMNVSTLELGDSALYLCASRPGLQYNEQFFGPGTRLTVL.

This clonotype was seen a handful of times. This chain joins TRBV6-2 or TRBV6-3 and TRBJ1-2; 7 bases line up with TRBD1. The germline V gene has CDR1 MNHEY and CDR2 SVGEGT. The trim removed 5 bases at V and 5 bases at J, leaving 8 bases unmatched. The CDR3 totals 14 residues. The chain's CDR3 is CASSQQGDGYGYTF. Here the CDR3 DNA reads TGTGCCAGCAGTCAGCAGGGGGACGGATATGGCTACACCTTC.

The rearrangement links TRBV7-9 to TRBJ1-2, with D tentatively TRBD1 (6 bases). Deletions cut 3 bases from V and 2 bases from J, with 10 bases between. The germline CDR1 and CDR2 sequences are SEHNR and FQNEAQ (reference sequence). This CDR3 has 14 amino acids. CDR3 in amino acids: CASSFETGNYGYTF. DNA of the CDR3: TGTGCCAGCAGCTTCGAGACAGGCAACTATGGCTACACCTTC. Together with reference TRBV7-9 and TRBJ1-2, the CDR3 gives the full variable domain: DTGVSQNPRHKITKRGQNVTFRCDPISEHNRLYWYRQTLGQGPEFLTYFQNEAQLEKSRLLSDRFSAERPKGSFSTLEIQRTEQGDSAMYLCASSFETGNYGYTFGSGTRLTVV.

The V call is TRBV6-7, the J call TRBJ2-1; 10 positions agree with TRBD2. TRBV6-7 is labeled an ORF, and its function is uncertain. With V trimmed by 6 bases and J by 0 bases, 11 bases remained unmatched. The length of the CDR3 is 18 residues. The CDR3 reads CASSHSGGRLSSYNEQFF. DNA for the CDR3: TGTGCCAGCAGCCATAGCGGGGGGCGCCTTAGCTCCTACAATGAGCAGTTCTTC.

This clonotype has only a few counts. The V gene is TRBV9, the J gene TRBJ2-4; D possibly corresponds to TRBD1 (6 bases). V gave up 7 bases and J gave up 2 bases, with 16 bases separating them. This CDR3 has 15 amino acids. From germline, CDR1 is SGDLS and CDR2 YYNGEE. CDR3 in DNA: TGTGCCAGCGCCTTGGGGGCGTCTCCCAAAAACATTCAGTACTTC. This codes for CASALGASPKNIQYF.

This rearrangement joins TRBV15 to TRBJ1-1, with 10 positions matching TRBD1. Trimming removed 6 bases from V and 6 bases from J; junction bases left unmatched: 7. Per germline, CDR1 LNHNV and CDR2 YYDKDF (reference sequence). The CDR3 is made up of 14 amino acids. The CDR3 DNA is TGTGCCACCAGGGGACAGGGGTTTAGGTCTGAAGCTTTCTTT. It encodes CATRGQGFRSEAFF. The whole variable domain, filled in from reference TRBV15 and TRBJ1-1, reads DAMVIQNPRYQVTQFGKPVTLSCSQTLNHNVMYWYQQKSSQAPKLLFHYYDKDFNNEADTPDNFQSRRPNTSFCFLDIRSPGLGDTAMYLCATRGQGFRSEAFFGQGTRLTVV.